This T cell receptor beta chain stems from a study of blood T cell repertoires in COVID-19. Method: immunoSEQ multiplex PCR; TCRdb's copy keeps in-frame clones and lacks some. The sample lists roughly 260,000 clones, roughly 82% seen once, with about 4.8% in the top ten. The sequence came from an older woman with acute or convalescent COVID-19. The sequencing sample was made of peripheral blood.

CDR3 residues: CASSPLGGLNYGYTF. Written as DNA, the CDR3 is TGTGCCAGCAGCCCGCTCGGGGGGCTTAACTATGGCTACACCTTC. The gene calls are TRBV14 and TRBJ1-2; D might be TRBD1 (6 bases). The germline gives CDR1 SGHDN, CDR2 FVKESK. V lost 4 bases to trimming and J lost 1 base, with 13 bases between them. The CDR3 is 15 amino acids.